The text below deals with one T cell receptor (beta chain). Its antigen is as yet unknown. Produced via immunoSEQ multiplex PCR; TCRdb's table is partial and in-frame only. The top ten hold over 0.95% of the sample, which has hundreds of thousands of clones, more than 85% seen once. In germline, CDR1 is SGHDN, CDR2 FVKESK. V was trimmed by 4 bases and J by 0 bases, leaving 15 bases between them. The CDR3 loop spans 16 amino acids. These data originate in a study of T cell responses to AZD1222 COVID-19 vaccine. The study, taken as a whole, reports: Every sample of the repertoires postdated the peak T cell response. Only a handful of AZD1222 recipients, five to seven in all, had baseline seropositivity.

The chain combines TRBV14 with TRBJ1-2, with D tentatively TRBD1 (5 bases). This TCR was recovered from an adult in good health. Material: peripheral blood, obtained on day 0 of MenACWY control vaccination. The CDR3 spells CASSPSGRRTNYGYTF. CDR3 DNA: TGTGCCAGCAGCCCCTCGGGACGGCGGACTAACTATGGCTACACCTTC.